A single sample is the source of the 26 T cell receptor beta chains below, sequenced in a study of molecular identifiers for immune sequencing clone quantification. Via MiXCR, TCRdb re-called the PCR reads, giving one row per CDR3 protein. This repertoire shows a few hundred thousand distinct CDR3 sequences, roughly a quarter found once; its top ten account for around 0.7%. The sample taken for sequencing was naive CD8+ T cells from blood, with Jurkat cell RNA spiked in. As for subset: FACS-sorted CD8+CD4-CCR7+CD45RA+ naive T cells. All receptors derive from a human donor in good health. Some libraries in this study had Jurkat cell RNA spiked in.

This clonotype has a count of ten or more. This chain connects TRBV7-2 to TRBJ2-5; possibly TRBD1 or TRBD2 for D (5 bases each). Trimming shortened V by 5 bases and J by 1 base, and 11 bases separated the two germline ends. This CDR3 is 14 amino acids long. CDR1 and CDR2 (germline): SGHTA, FQGNSA. The CDR3 here is CASSNGGSQETQYF. In DNA, the CDR3 is TGTGCCAGCAGCAATGGGGGATCCCAAGAGACCCAGTACTTC.

This clonotype was seen at least ten times. The chain carries TRBV30 and TRBJ2-7; TRBD2 is a possible D gene (5 bases). The CDR3 has 12 amino acids. The ends were cut back, 0 bases at V and 3 bases at J, with 6 bases in the middle. Germline V gene lookup returns CDR1 GTSNPN and CDR2 SVGIG (reference sequence). For the CDR3, the DNA is TGTGCCTGGAGTGTCCGGGACTACGAGCAGTACTTC. This gives the protein CAWSVRDYEQYF.

The V and J genes are TRBV10-3 and TRBJ1-2; D gene ambiguous. V was trimmed by 11 bases and J by 1 base, leaving 8 bases between them. Looked up from germline, CDR1 is ENHRY and CDR2 is SYGVKD. The length of the CDR3 is 11 residues. The CDR3 nucleotides are TGTGCCGTCAAGAATAACTATGGCTACACCTTC. Its protein product is CAVKNNYGYTF.

V is TRBV11-2 and J is TRBJ2-2; TRBD2 agrees at 7 bases. The CDR3 runs to 17 residues. CDR1 SGHAT and CDR2 FQNNGV come from the germline V gene. The trim removed 7 bases at V and 4 bases at J, leaving 15 bases unmatched. The CDR3 sequence is CASIPNWWGGSTGELFF. The CDR3, as DNA: TGTGCCAGCATCCCAAATTGGTGGGGAGGGAGCACCGGGGAGCTGTTTTTT.

In its sample, this clonotype was seen many times. The chain's CDR3 is CASSSRQGVANEKLFF. The CDR3 DNA sequence: TGTGCCAGCAGTTCAAGACAGGGGGTAGCTAATGAAAAACTGTTTTTT. This rearrangement joins TRBV28 to TRBJ1-4; 9 nucleotides match TRBD1. Germline loops: CDR1 MDHEN, CDR2 SYDVKM. The CDR3 is 16 residues long. J lost 3 bases, V lost 4 bases, and 6 bases had no gene match.

This clonotype showed up many times. The V and J genes are TRBV5-6 and TRBJ2-7; 10 positions agree with TRBD1. The CDR3 loop spans 16 amino acids. Germline V CDR1 and CDR2: SGHDT, YYEEEE. Trimming at V came to 4 bases and at J to 4 bases, leaving 11 bases not matched to a gene. CDR3 protein: CASSPKPGQGLYEQYF. The CDR3 DNA reads as TGTGCCAGCAGCCCAAAACCGGGACAGGGGTTATACGAGCAGTACTTC.

The chain couples TRBV2 to TRBJ1-1; D is unclear. Trimming cost V 2 bases and J 2 bases, with 9 bases left between them. From germline, CDR1 is SNHLY and CDR2 FYNNEI. The CDR3 extends over 14 amino acids. For the CDR3, the DNA is TGTGCCAGCAGTGAATCGGTCGGAAACACTGAAGCTTTCTTT. Protein: CASSESVGNTEAFF.

In its sample, this clonotype was seen many times. This sequence joins TRBV5-1 and TRBJ1-4; D is ambiguous. The germline gives CDR1 SGHRS, CDR2 YFSETQ. V lost 9 bases to trimming and J lost 5 bases, with 17 bases between them. This CDR3 is built from 14 residues. The CDR3 protein is CANRSGPLNEKLFF. CDR3 coding DNA: TGCGCCAACCGTTCCGGACCTCTAAATGAAAAACTGTTTTTT.

This clonotype was observed a few times. The chain joins TRBV5-1 to TRBJ2-7; TRBD1 matches at 7 bases. The junction had 9 bases not matched to a gene; V was cut back by 4 bases and J by 5 bases. CDR1 and CDR2 from the germline V gene are SGHRS and YFSETQ. The CDR3 is 14 amino acids. CDR3 sequence: CASSIQNTGDEQYF. DNA for the CDR3: TGCGCCAGCAGCATACAAAACACAGGGGACGAGCAGTACTTC.

The chain joins TRBV4-3 to TRBJ1-1, with D unresolved. There are 15 residues in the CDR3. Germline values: CDR1 LGHNA, CDR2 YSLEER. Trimming left V 1 base short and J 1 base short, with 10 bases between. The CDR3 reads CASSQAVMGNTEAFF. The DNA for the CDR3 is TGCGCCAGCAGCCAAGCCGTTATGGGGAACACTGAAGCTTTCTTT.

The gene calls are TRBV27 and TRBJ2-7; the D gene could be TRBD1 or TRBD2 (5 bases each). This CDR3 is built from 13 residues. Germline CDR1 MNHEY, CDR2 SMNVEV (reference sequence). Between the trimmed V and J ends, which lost 1 base and 5 bases, there was a span of 9 bases. The CDR3 DNA is TGTGCCAGCAGTTTATATGGGGGACACGAGCAGTACTTC. Protein product: CASSLYGGHEQYF.

This clonotype has only a few counts. V is TRBV12-3 or TRBV12-4 and J is TRBJ2-1; D ambiguous. The CDR3 length is 12 residues. The ends were cut back, 4 bases at V and 0 bases at J, with 1 base in the middle. CDR3 sequence reads: CASSYSYNEQFF. The CDR3 bases are TGTGCCAGCAGTTACTCCTACAATGAGCAGTTCTTC.

This clonotype was observed a handful of times. The chain carries TRBV7-9 and TRBJ1-4; D not certain. Per germline, CDR1 SEHNR and CDR2 FQNEAQ (reference sequence). V was trimmed by 6 bases and J by 2 bases, leaving 10 bases between them. The CDR3 runs 14 residues. CDR3 sequence reads: CASRRMNTNEKLFF. The CDR3 region has the DNA TGTGCCAGCAGACGGATGAATACTAATGAAAAACTGTTTTTT.

This clonotype was recorded a few times. The chain has TRBV28 and TRBJ2-3; 7 bases align to TRBD1. This CDR3 comprises 12 residues. The germline V gene encodes CDR1 MDHEN and CDR2 SYDVKM. V gave up 7 bases and J gave up 13 bases; unmatched junction bases: 11. CDR3 sequence reads: CASTARTGFEYF. The CDR3 nucleotides read TGTGCCAGCACAGCCCGGACAGGATTTGAGTATTTT.

In its sample, this clonotype was seen a few times. This chain joins TRBV9 and TRBJ2-3; either TRBD1 or TRBD2 may fit D (6 bases each). V was trimmed by 2 bases and J by 0 bases, leaving 16 bases between them. The germline V gene encodes CDR1 SGDLS and CDR2 YYNGEE. The CDR3 totals 17 residues. As DNA, the CDR3 is TGTGCCAGCAGCGTGAGGGGGTTAGCGGATAGCACAGATACGCAGTATTTT. This gives the protein CASSVRGLADSTDTQYF.

A few counts support this clonotype. The chain combines TRBV23-1 with TRBJ1-4; D gene unclear. TRBV23-1 carries the ORF label, with uncertain function. V was shortened by 0 bases and J by 0 bases, with 11 bases between the two germline ends. The CDR3 extends over 17 amino acids. The CDR3, as DNA: TGCGCCAGCAGTCAATCGGAAGGAATCGCAACTAATGAAAAACTGTTTTTT. Translation: CASSQSEGIATNEKLFF.

Many counts were recorded for this clonotype. V usage is TRBV13 and J usage is TRBJ2-3, with TRBD2 identical over 12 bases. CDR1 is PRHDT and CDR2 is FYEKMQ in the germline V gene (reference sequence). J lost 6 bases, V lost 6 bases, and 7 bases had no gene match. The length of the CDR3 is 15 residues. The CDR3: CASSRGLAGPDTQYF. The CDR3 DNA reads TGTGCCAGCAGTCGAGGACTAGCGGGACCGGATACGCAGTATTTT.

The rearrangement uses TRBV9 and TRBJ2-1; D might be TRBD2 (5 bases). The V gene's germline CDR1 is SGDLS and CDR2 YYNGEE. Trimming removed 8 bases from V and 5 bases from J, with 8 bases in between. The CDR3 sequence is 11 residues long. The CDR3 sequence: CASGENNEQFF. The DNA for the CDR3 is TGTGCCAGTGGGGAGAACAATGAGCAGTTCTTC. Full variable domain (missing parts from reference TRBV9 and TRBJ2-1): DSGVTQTPKHLITATGQRVTLRCSPRSGDLSVYWYQQSLDQGLQFLIQYYNGEERAKGNILERFSAQQFPDLHSELNLSSLELGDSALYFCASGENNEQFFGPGTRLTVL.

This clonotype was counted between two and nine times. The chain uses TRBV19 and TRBJ2-1; a weak D match, TRBD1 (6 bases). The V gene lost 3 bases and the J gene lost 2 bases, with 14 bases spanning the gap. The germline V gene has CDR1 LNHDA and CDR2 SQIVND (reference sequence). The CDR3 runs to 16 residues. The chain's CDR3 is CASSISPGQPYNEQFF. In DNA form, the CDR3 reads TGTGCCAGTAGTATTAGTCCCGGACAGCCCTACAATGAGCAGTTCTTC.

J is TRBJ1-5 and V is TRBV4-1, with no clear D. This CDR3 region has 14 residues. CDR1 and CDR2 from the germline V gene are MGHRA and YSYEKL. The germline V and J ends were trimmed by 0 bases and 9 bases, with 12 bases remaining between them. The CDR3 coding sequence is TGCGCCAGCAGCCAAGATTTGACCCAGGCGCCCCAGCATTTT. This encodes CASSQDLTQAPQHF.

A word on this clonotype: A much more abundant neighbour one base away suggests this may be a read error. The V gene is TRBV4-3, the J gene TRBJ1-1; D gene uncertain. Germline V CDR1 and CDR2: LGHNA, YSLEER. There are 15 residues in the CDR3. The CDR3 sequence is CARSQFPDSNTEAFF. The CDR3 DNA reads as TGCGCCCGCAGCCAATTTCCGGATTCGAACACTGAAGCTTTCTTT.

This clonotype was picked up many times. The chain is built from TRBV29-1 and TRBJ2-5, with D possibly TRBD2 on 6 matching bases. With 6 bases removed from V and 5 bases from J, the gap between germline ends came to 16 bases. This CDR3 contains 13 residues. Germline V lookup: CDR1 SQVTM, CDR2 ANQGSEA. The CDR3 loop is CSVSPGTSETQYF. The CDR3 DNA reads as TGCAGCGTGAGCCCCGGGACTTCGGAGACCCAGTACTTC. The whole variable domain, remainder taken from reference TRBV29-1 and TRBJ2-5, is SAVISQKPSRDICQRGTSLTIQCQVDSQVTMMFWYRQQPGQSLTLIATANQGSEATYESGFVIDKFPISRPNLTFSTLTVSNMSPEDSSIYLCSVSPGTSETQYFGPGTRLLVL.

This clonotype was counted many times. The CDR3 DNA reads TGCAGCGTTGAGGCGGTTCGGACCAGTGGCGGGTACGAGCAGTACTTC. Translating it yields CSVEAVRTSGGYEQYF. This chain joins TRBV29-1 and TRBJ2-7; D possibly corresponds to TRBD2 (5 bases). This CDR3 region has 16 residues. Between the trimmed V and J ends, which lost 3 bases and 4 bases, there was a span of 22 bases. Germline V gene lookup returns CDR1 SQVTM and CDR2 ANQGSEA.

The V and J genes are TRBV5-1 and TRBJ2-2, with 10 bases lining up with TRBD2. Trimming at V came to 4 bases and at J to 1 base, leaving 4 bases not matched to a gene. The germline V gene encodes CDR1 SGHRS and CDR2 YFSETQ. This CDR3 has 16 residues. The DNA of the CDR3 is TGCGCCAGCAGCCATCTAGCGGGGGAGAACACCGGGGAGCTGTTTTTT. Translated: CASSHLAGENTGELFF.

As concerns this clonotype: A much more abundant neighbour one base away suggests this may be a read error. The rearrangement uses TRBV7-2 and TRBJ2-7, with 10 bases identical to TRBD1. Germline V lookup: CDR1 SGHTA, CDR2 FQGNSA. CDR3 length equals 15 residues. The CDR3 DNA follows: TGTGCCAGCAACTTACCGGGACAGGGGTACTACGAGCAGTACTTC. This gives the protein CASNLPGQGYYEQYF.

The chain recombines TRBV5-4 with TRBJ2-7; tentative D call: TRBD2 (5 bases). Germline loops: CDR1 SGHNT, CDR2 YYREEE (reference sequence). There are 13 residues in the CDR3. Trimming removed 4 bases from V and 6 bases from J, with 14 bases in between. CDR3 residues: CASSGIGETEQYF. Written as DNA, the CDR3 is TGTGCCAGCAGCGGTATCGGGGAAACCGAGCAGTACTTC.